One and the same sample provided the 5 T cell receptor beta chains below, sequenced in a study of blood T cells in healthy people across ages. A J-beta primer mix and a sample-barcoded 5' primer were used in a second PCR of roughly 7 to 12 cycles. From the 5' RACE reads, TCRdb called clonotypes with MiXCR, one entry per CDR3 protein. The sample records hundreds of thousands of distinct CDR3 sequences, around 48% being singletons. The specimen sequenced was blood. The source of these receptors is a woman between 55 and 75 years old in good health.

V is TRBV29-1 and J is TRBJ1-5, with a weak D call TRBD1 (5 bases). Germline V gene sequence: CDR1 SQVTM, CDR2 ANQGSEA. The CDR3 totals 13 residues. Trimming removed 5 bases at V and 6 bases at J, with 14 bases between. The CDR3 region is CSVMRGEGQPQHF. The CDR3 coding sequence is TGCAGCGTTATGAGGGGCGAAGGTCAGCCCCAGCATTTT.

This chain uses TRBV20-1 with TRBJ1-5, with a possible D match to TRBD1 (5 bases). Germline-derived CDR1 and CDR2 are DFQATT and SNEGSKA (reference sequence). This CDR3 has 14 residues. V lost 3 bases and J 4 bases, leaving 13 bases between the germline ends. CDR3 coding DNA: TGCAGTGCTAGTCAGGGACTAAGGAATCAGCCCCAGCATTTT. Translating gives CSASQGLRNQPQHF.

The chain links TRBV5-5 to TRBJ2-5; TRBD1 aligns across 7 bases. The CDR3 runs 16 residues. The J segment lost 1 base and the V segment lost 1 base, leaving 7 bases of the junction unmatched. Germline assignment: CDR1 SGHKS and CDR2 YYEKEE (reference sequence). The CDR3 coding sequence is TGTGCCAGCAGCTTGTTTACAGGGGACCTCCAAGAGACCCAGTACTTC. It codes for CASSLFTGDLQETQYF.

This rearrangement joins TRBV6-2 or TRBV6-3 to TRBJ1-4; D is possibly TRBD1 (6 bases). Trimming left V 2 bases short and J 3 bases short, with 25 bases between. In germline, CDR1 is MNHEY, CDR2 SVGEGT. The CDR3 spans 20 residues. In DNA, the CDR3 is TGTGCCAGCAGTTACCCTTCGGACAGTTTTTGGAATTATTCTAATGAAAAACTGTTTTTT. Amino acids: CASSYPSDSFWNYSNEKLFF.

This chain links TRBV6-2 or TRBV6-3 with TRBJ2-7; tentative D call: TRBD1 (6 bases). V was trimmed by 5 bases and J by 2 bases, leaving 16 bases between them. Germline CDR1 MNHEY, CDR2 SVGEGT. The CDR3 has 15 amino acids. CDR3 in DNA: TGTGCCAGCAGTACGCCTCAGGGGCGCACCTACGAGCAGTACTTC. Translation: CASSTPQGRTYEQYF.